This record looks at one T cell receptor beta chain sequence and its context. The data were taken from a study of control samples from healthy donors and cancer patients. The table came from immunoSEQ multiplex PCR; TCRdb's copy has only in-frame clones and leaves some out. The sample yields 150,000 or so clones, around nine tenths seen once. The CDR3 has 15 residues. The germline gives CDR1 KGHSH, CDR2 LQKENI. V was shortened by 2 bases and J by 5 bases, with 15 bases between the two germline ends. Sequenced input: blood. This TCR came from a man aged 25-45 years in good health. The chain employs TRBV18 and TRBJ2-5; D is unclear. This CDR3 is CASSPGSVGWETQYF. In DNA form, the CDR3 reads TGTGCCAGCTCACCAGGCAGCGTGGGATGGGAGACCCAGTACTTC.